A single sample gave rise to the 28 T cell receptor beta chains below, sequenced in a study of T-cell reconstitution after alpha-beta-depleted transplantation in children. Unique molecular identifiers tagged the TCRbeta library. TCRdb independently ran MiXCR on the PCR reads; one entry per CDR3 protein. The data contain some 550,000 distinct CDR3 sequences, around 20% of them singletons. Sequenced here: PBMCs from the stem cell graft donor, sampled from the stem cell graft. The receptors stem from a human donor who donated a stem cell graft to a child with acute lymphoblastic leukemia.

The chain recombines TRBV3-1 with TRBJ1-1; possibly TRBD1 for D (5 bases). Germline values: CDR1 LGHDT, CDR2 YNNKEL (reference sequence). V was clipped by 4 bases and J by 0 bases, with 9 bases between them. The CDR3 extends over 14 amino acids. The CDR3 DNA reads as TGTGCCAGCAGCCGGCGGGGGATGAACACTGAAGCTTTCTTT. Translation gives CASSRRGMNTEAFF. Using reference TRBV3-1 and TRBJ1-1 for the parts outside the CDR3, the full variable domain is DTAVSQTPKYLVTQMGNDKSIKCEQNLGHDTMYWYKQDSKKFLKIMFSYNNKELIINETVPNRFSPKSPDKAHLNLHINSLELGDSAVYFCASSRRGMNTEAFFGQGTRLTVV.

This clonotype was counted a few times. V usage is TRBV5-1 and J usage is TRBJ1-1, with 8 bases aligning to TRBD1. This CDR3 spans 15 amino acids. Trimming removed 5 bases from V and 4 bases from J; junction bases left unmatched: 10. Per germline, CDR1 SGHRS and CDR2 YFSETQ. CDR3 residues: CASSYGNTGGTEAFF. For the CDR3, the DNA is TGCGCCAGCAGTTACGGTAATACAGGGGGCACTGAAGCTTTCTTT.

This clonotype has more than one count but fewer than ten. V gene TRBV5-1 combines with J gene TRBJ2-4, with D possibly being TRBD2 (6 bases). CDR1 and CDR2 from the germline V gene are SGHRS and YFSETQ. The CDR3 spans 17 residues. The V gene lost 2 bases and the J gene lost 0 bases, with 15 bases spanning the gap. CDR3 nucleotide sequence: TGCGCCAGCAGCTTCTGGGTAGCGGCAATAGCCAAAAACATTCAGTACTTC. It yields the protein CASSFWVAAIAKNIQYF.

The sample holds a few counts of this clonotype. The chain carries TRBV5-1 and TRBJ2-7; the match to TRBD1 covers 11 bases. J gave up 6 bases and V 1 base, and 6 bases lay outside the gene matches. The CDR3 consists of 15 residues. Germline V gives CDR1 SGHRS, CDR2 YFSETQ. In nucleotides, the CDR3 is TGCGCCAGCAGCTTGCCCGGACAGGGGGCGCGCGAGCAGTACTTC. Residues: CASSLPGQGAREQYF.

The chain links TRBV5-1 to TRBJ1-1; 11 nucleotides agree with TRBD1. V dropped 5 bases and J dropped 3; count of bases not matched to a gene: 9. Germline values: CDR1 SGHRS, CDR2 YFSETQ. The CDR3 consists of 16 residues. The CDR3 sequence is CASRQGTGGDYTEAFF. The CDR3 DNA reads TGCGCCAGCAGGCAGGGGACAGGGGGAGATTACACTGAAGCTTTCTTT.

V is TRBV27 and J is TRBJ2-7; 7 positions agree with TRBD1. Germline CDR1 is MNHEY and CDR2 is SMNVEV (reference sequence). CDR3 length: 14 amino acids. Trimming took 6 bases from V and 12 from J; bases not matched to a gene: 17. The CDR3 DNA is TGTGCCAGCAGCCCGGGACAGTCACTACGAGCTGCGTACTTC. Its translation: CASSPGQSLRAAYF.

V gene TRBV9 combines with J gene TRBJ1-2, with 7 positions matching TRBD1. The CDR3 has 16 residues. The trim removed 0 bases at V and 0 bases at J, leaving 5 bases unmatched. CDR1 is SGDLS and CDR2 is YYNGEE in the germline V gene. CDR3: CASSVAGTVSNYGYTF. The CDR3 DNA sequence: TGTGCCAGCAGCGTAGCTGGGACAGTCTCTAACTATGGCTACACCTTC.

The chain uses TRBV14 and TRBJ2-3; 9 nucleotides line up with TRBD1. The germline V gene has CDR1 SGHDN and CDR2 FVKESK. Germline trimming cut 1 base from V and 6 bases from J; bases unmatched to any gene: 5. The CDR3 runs 15 residues. CDR3 nucleotide sequence: TGTGCCAGCAGCCAAGGGGGGACAGGGCTTGATACGCAGTATTTT. Translation gives CASSQGGTGLDTQYF.

J is TRBJ2-7 and V is TRBV3-1, with D unclear. The germline V gene encodes CDR1 LGHDT and CDR2 YNNKEL (reference sequence). The CDR3 is 14 amino acids. Trimming pared 2 bases from V and 7 bases from J, leaving 15 bases between. The CDR3 region is CASSQFVTAGEQYF. The CDR3 DNA reads TGTGCCAGCAGCCAATTCGTTACCGCTGGGGAGCAGTACTTC.

This clonotype has a handful of counts. In nucleotides, the CDR3 is TGTGCCACCAGCATAAGGACCGGGAATTCACCCCTCCACTTT. This translates into CATSIRTGNSPLHF. V and J are TRBV15 and TRBJ1-6; D not certain. Germline lookup yields CDR1 LNHNV and CDR2 YYDKDF (reference sequence). V was cut by 4 bases and J by 7 bases, with 11 bases left in between. The CDR3 has 14 amino acids.

The V call is TRBV24-1, the J call TRBJ2-1; a weak D match, TRBD1 (6 bases). V was pared by 5 bases and J by 8 bases, with 12 bases between. CDR3 length: 13 residues. Germline lookup yields CDR1 KGHDR and CDR2 SFDVKD. CDR3 coding DNA: TGTGCCACCAGTGGGACAGTCCAGGATGAGCAGTTCTTC. This translates into CATSGTVQDEQFF.

The V call is TRBV27, the J call TRBJ2-3, with D tentatively TRBD2 (5 bases). Germline values: CDR1 MNHEY, CDR2 SMNVEV (reference sequence). Trimming stripped 2 bases from V and 0 bases from J, with 9 bases between. The CDR3 is 15 residues long. Here the CDR3 DNA reads TGTGCCAGCAGTTTACGGGGTGCTAGCACAGATACGCAGTATTTT. It codes for CASSLRGASTDTQYF.

This clonotype occurred a few times. The V and J genes are TRBV6-1 and TRBJ2-2; TRBD1 matches at 8 bases. The length of the CDR3 is 15 residues. With 5 bases clipped from V and 3 bases from J, the junction kept 5 bases outside the gene matches. Germline-derived CDR1 and CDR2 are MNHNS and SASEGT. As DNA, the CDR3 is TGTGCCAGCAGTCTGGACAGGGCCCACACCGGGGAGCTGTTTTTT. Its protein is CASSLDRAHTGELFF.

On this clonotype: The junction departs from germline at one end; a sequencing error may be responsible. The chain employs TRBV5-1 and TRBJ2-1; no clear D gene. The CDR3 length is 9 residues. From germline, CDR1 is SGHRS and CDR2 YFSETQ. In DNA, the CDR3 is TGCGCCAGGACTGATGACTTTACGTTC. It yields the protein CARTDDFTF. Based on the CDR3 plus reference TRBV5-1 and TRBJ2-1, the full variable domain is KAGVTQTPRYLIKTRGQQVTLSCSPISGHRSVSWYQQTPGQGLQFLFEYFSETQRNKGNFPGRFSGRQFSNSRSEMNVSTLELGDSALYLCARTDDFTFGPGTRLTVL.

The V gene is TRBV27, the J gene TRBJ2-3; 7 nucleotides align to TRBD2. The CDR3 has 18 amino acids. CDR1 is MNHEY and CDR2 is SMNVEV in the germline V gene (reference sequence). Trimming removed 0 bases from V and 2 bases from J; junction bases left unmatched: 11. The CDR3 nucleotides are TGTGCCAGCAGTTTATCGAGGGCTAGCGGTTGGGACACAGATACGCAGTATTTT. Protein sequence: CASSLSRASGWDTDTQYF.

This chain joins TRBV18 and TRBJ2-5, with D hard to call. Trimming stripped 3 bases from V and 5 bases from J, with 13 bases between. The CDR3 has 14 amino acids. CDR1 is KGHSH and CDR2 is LQKENI in the germline V gene. The CDR3 sequence is CASSPPPVDETQYF. The CDR3 nucleotides are TGTGCCAGCTCACCTCCCCCGGTAGACGAGACCCAGTACTTC.

The gene calls are TRBV3-1 and TRBJ2-3; 7 nucleotides align to TRBD2. The CDR3 is made up of 17 amino acids. Germline assignment: CDR1 LGHDT and CDR2 YNNKEL (reference sequence). The trim removed 0 bases at V and 2 bases at J, leaving 8 bases unmatched. CDR3 bases: TGTGCCAGCAGCCAAGATAGGGACTACAATTACACAGATACGCAGTATTTT. Its translation is CASSQDRDYNYTDTQYF.

The chain is built from TRBV5-1 and TRBJ2-1; D is possibly TRBD2 (7 bases). Germline V gene data show CDR1 as SGHRS and CDR2 as YFSETQ. The CDR3 extends over 16 amino acids. V was cut by 0 bases and J by 3 bases, with 13 bases left in between. The CDR3 sequence: CASSLVGAGVYNEQFF. CDR3 DNA sequence: TGCGCCAGCAGCTTGGTGGGGGCGGGAGTCTACAATGAGCAGTTCTTC.

This clonotype has more than one count but fewer than ten. The chain is built from TRBV12-5 and TRBJ1-3, with D hard to call. The germline CDR1 and CDR2 sequences are LGHNT and FRNRAP. The V and J ends lost 4 bases and 4 bases respectively, with 5 bases between them. The CDR3 is made up of 12 amino acids. The CDR3 reads CASGWSGNTIYF. In DNA form, the CDR3 reads TGTGCTAGTGGTTGGTCGGGAAACACCATATATTTT. The entire variable domain, with the rest obtained from reference TRBV12-5 and TRBJ1-3, is as follows: DARVTQTPRHKVTEMGQEVTMRCQPILGHNTVFWYRQTMMQGLELLAYFRNRAPLDDSGMPKDRFSAEMPDATLATLKIQPSEPRDSAVYFCASGWSGNTIYFGEGSWLTVV.

This clonotype was observed a handful of times. The chain uses TRBV20-1 and TRBJ2-7, with 10 nucleotides matching TRBD2. The V gene end was trimmed by 5 bases and the J gene end by 3 bases; junction bases not matched to a gene: 7. CDR3 length: 14 residues. Germline assignment: CDR1 DFQATT and CDR2 SNEGSKA (reference sequence). CDR3 in amino acids: CSAPISGRLYEQYF. The CDR3 nucleotides read TGCAGTGCTCCCATTAGCGGGAGGCTCTACGAGCAGTACTTC.

The chain has TRBV5-1 and TRBJ1-1; weak D call: TRBD1 (6 bases). The length of the CDR3 is 13 residues. Germline CDR1 and CDR2: SGHRS and YFSETQ. V was clipped by 4 bases and J by 3 bases, with 10 bases between them. The CDR3 region has the DNA TGCGCCAGCAGCAGGGGGGCCGACACTGAAGCTTTCTTT. Translation gives CASSRGADTEAFF.

This chain joins TRBV30 and TRBJ1-6; 8 bases fit TRBD1. This CDR3 is built from 13 residues. V lost 4 bases to trimming and J lost 8 bases; unmatched junction nucleotides: 4. Per germline, CDR1 GTSNPN and CDR2 SVGIG (reference sequence). In DNA form, the CDR3 reads TGTGCCTGGATCAGGGGGCGAGATTCACCCCTCCACTTT. This gives the protein CAWIRGRDSPLHF.

This clonotype was observed a few times. V is TRBV4-1 and J is TRBJ2-1; 9 bases agree with TRBD2. This CDR3 is 17 amino acids long. Germline CDR1 and CDR2: MGHRA and YSYEKL. V lost 5 bases and J lost 7; bases outside the gene matches: 15. CDR3 nucleotide sequence: TGCGCCAGCAGCGTATCCACGGCCGGGACTAGCTTTAATGAGCAGTTCTTC. It translates to CASSVSTAGTSFNEQFF.

The V gene is TRBV13, the J gene TRBJ2-5, with TRBD2 matching 9 bases. V dropped 8 bases and J dropped 2; count of bases not matched to a gene: 12. CDR1 is PRHDT and CDR2 is FYEKMQ in the germline V gene (reference sequence). The CDR3 contains 16 residues. CDR3 sequence: CASSPGASGKQETQYF. In DNA form, the CDR3 reads TGTGCCAGCTCGCCGGGGGCTAGCGGGAAACAAGAGACCCAGTACTTC.

The chain couples TRBV5-1 to TRBJ2-1; TRBD1 might be the D (6 bases). The V gene lost 0 bases and the J gene lost 7 bases, with 14 bases spanning the gap. The CDR3 is made up of 15 amino acids. CDR1 is SGHRS, CDR2 YFSETQ, per germline. The CDR3 loop reads CASSLGTATGNEQFF. The CDR3 DNA sequence: TGCGCCAGCAGCTTGGGGACAGCAACTGGGAATGAGCAGTTCTTC. Combining the CDR3 with reference TRBV5-1 and TRBJ2-1 gives the whole variable domain KAGVTQTPRYLIKTRGQQVTLSCSPISGHRSVSWYQQTPGQGLQFLFEYFSETQRNKGNFPGRFSGRQFSNSRSEMNVSTLELGDSALYLCASSLGTATGNEQFFGPGTRLTVL.

This clonotype was counted a few times. The chain uses TRBV30 and TRBJ2-7; TRBD2 aligns across 8 bases. Germline V gene sequence: CDR1 GTSNPN, CDR2 SVGIG (reference sequence). V trimming: 1 base; J trimming: 0 bases; junction bases outside the gene matches: 8. The CDR3 loop spans 16 amino acids. The CDR3 protein is CAWSATSGTLSYEQYF. The CDR3 DNA sequence: TGTGCCTGGAGTGCTACTAGCGGAACCCTCTCCTACGAGCAGTACTTC.

This clonotype was seen a few times. The chain carries TRBV19 and TRBJ2-5; D may be TRBD2 (5 bases). Germline assignment: CDR1 LNHDA and CDR2 SQIVND (reference sequence). V lost 6 bases and J 6 bases, leaving 14 bases between the germline ends. The CDR3 consists of 13 residues. CDR3 DNA sequence: TGTGCCAGTAGAGGGCCGGACTCACAGACCCAGTACTTC. This codes for CASRGPDSQTQYF.

J is TRBJ2-7 and V is TRBV7-9; 9 bases are a match to TRBD1. The trim removed 5 bases at V and 0 bases at J, leaving 8 bases unmatched. The germline V gene encodes CDR1 SEHNR and CDR2 FQNEAQ (reference sequence). The CDR3 is made up of 16 amino acids. CDR3 bases: TGTGCCAGCAGCGATGAAGTGACAGGGGGCTCCTACGAGCAGTACTTC. Translating gives CASSDEVTGGSYEQYF.